The present TCR beta chain was sequenced within a study of control samples from healthy donors and cancer patients. V was trimmed by 7 bases and J by 7 bases, leaving 19 bases between them. CDR1 and CDR2 from the germline V gene are MDHEN and SYDVKM. The CDR3 has 14 residues. This clone was seen a handful of times. The method was immunoSEQ multiplex PCR; TCRdb's version includes in-frame clones alone and lacks a portion of them. Of under 150,000 clones listed, 93% are singletons. Material for sequencing was blood. V usage is TRBV28 and J usage is TRBJ1-2; D is perhaps TRBD1 (5 bases). This TCR came from a man aged 25-45 years in good health. CDR3 protein: CASTRQTSRGGYTF. The CDR3 DNA reads as TGTGCCAGCACTAGACAGACCTCAAGGGGTGGCTACACCTTC.